The rows below give T cell receptor beta chains drawn from one sample of a study of vaccination and CD4 T cells after COVID-19. Via MiXCR, TCRdb re-called the PCR reads, giving one row per CDR3 protein. The repertoire holds about 25,000 distinct CDR3 sequences, with roughly 49% as singletons. The antigens of these receptors remain unknown. Specimen: CD4+ T cells from blood, cultured in vitro. These receptors were obtained from a human donor who had recovered from COVID-19. Both conserved end residues are part of each CDR3. Each record gives: D gene, J gene, V gene, CDR3 length, clone size, CDR3 DNA, CDR3 protein. The D gene is left open where the match is weak. For some rows the clone size is stated as once, few or many, or as a class when expanded; others skip it.

>NA|TRBJ1-6|TRBV28|13|NA
TGTGCCAGCAGTCCCCGGGCGAATGGACCCCTCCACTTT
CASSPRANGPLHF
>TRBD1|TRBJ1-2|TRBV24-1|15|few
TGTGCCACCAGTGAAGGTACAGGGGGAACCTATGGCTACACCTTC
CATSEGTGGTYGYTF
>TRBD1|TRBJ1-4|TRBV27|12|NA
TGTGCCACAGGGGGTTTCGGGGAAAAACTGTTTTTT
CATGGFGEKLFF
>TRBD1|TRBJ2-7|TRBV7-2|15|NA
TGTGCCAGCAGCTTGGCCGGGACAGGGGGTGCCGAGCAGTACTTC
CASSLAGTGGAEQYF
>TRBD2|TRBJ2-2|TRBV15|15|NA
TGTGCCACCAGAGGGGAACTAGCGGCCACCGGGGAGCTGTTTTTT
CATRGELAATGELFF
>NA|TRBJ1-2|TRBV9|14|NA
TGTGCCAGCAGCGCTATACAGTACCCCTATGGCTACACCTTC
CASSAIQYPYGYTF
>NA|TRBJ1-1|TRBV20-1|13|NA
TGCAGTGCTAGTTTTCAGGGTAACGCTGAAGCTTTCTTT
CSASFQGNAEAFF
>NA|TRBJ2-7|TRBV9|14|NA
TGTGCCAGCAGCGACCAGGGAGCTTCCTACGAGCAGTACTTC
CASSDQGASYEQYF
>TRBD1|TRBJ1-3|TRBV7-2|14|NA
TGTGCCAGCAGCCCTGACAGGGGTGGAAACACCATATATTTT
CASSPDRGGNTIYF
>TRBD1|TRBJ1-2|TRBV28|13|few
TGTGCCAGCAGTCAGGGACAGGGATGGGGCTACACCTTC
CASSQGQGWGYTF
>NA|TRBJ2-3|TRBV12-3/TRBV12-4|14|NA
TGTGCCAGCAAGTGGAGGGGGCGTGGAGATACGCAGTATTTT
CASKWRGRGDTQYF
>NA|TRBJ2-7|TRBV7-8|15|NA
TGTGCCAGCAGCTTATTCGGCGGAGCCCCCTACGAGCAGTACTTC
CASSLFGGAPYEQYF
>TRBD2|TRBJ2-3|TRBV15|16|NA
TGTGCCACCAGCAGAGGTCGACTAGCTAGGACAGATACGCAGTATTTT
CATSRGRLARTDTQYF
>NA|TRBJ1-1|TRBV11-2|12|NA
TGTGCCAGCAGCTTAAAAGGCACTGAAGCTTTCTTT
CASSLKGTEAFF
>NA|TRBJ1-1|TRBV19|15|few
TGTGCCAGTTTTAAGGGGGGGACCGGGAACACTGAAGCTTTCTTT
CASFKGGTGNTEAFF
>TRBD1|TRBJ1-5|TRBV2|15|NA
TGTGCCAGCAGTGATAGGGACAGTCCCTATCAGCCCCAGCATTTT
CASSDRDSPYQPQHF
>TRBD2|TRBJ2-1|TRBV6-2/TRBV6-3|16|NA
TGTGCCAGCAGTCCCCCGACTAGCGGGAGGGGTAATGAGCAGTTCTTC
CASSPPTSGRGNEQFF
>TRBD1|TRBJ1-5|TRBV28|17|few
TGTGCCAGCACCTCTCCGGGACAGGGGTTAGGAGGCCAGCCCCAGCATTTT
CASTSPGQGLGGQPQHF
>NA|TRBJ1-5|TRBV6-1|12|NA
TGTGCCAGCACACTACGGGTACCGCCCCAGCATTTT
CASTLRVPPQHF
>NA|TRBJ1-6|TRBV28|15|NA
TGTGCCAGCAGTTTAGCCGGATTTCGCGATTCACCCCTCCACTTT
CASSLAGFRDSPLHF
>NA|TRBJ1-4|TRBV6-1|14|NA
TGTGCCAGCAGCCCCGGGGGATTGGGTGAAAAACTGTTTTTT
CASSPGGLGEKLFF
>TRBD1|TRBJ2-7|TRBV29-1|12|NA
TGCAGCGTGGGACAGGGATCGGAAGAGCAGTACTTC
CSVGQGSEEQYF
>NA|TRBJ1-5|TRBV7-2|16|NA
TGTGCCAGCAGCTTAGCTCTGGGGAATAGCAATCAGCCCCAGCATTTT
CASSLALGNSNQPQHF
>TRBD1|TRBJ1-5|TRBV2|15|few
TGTGCCAGCAGGGCAGGACAGGGTAGCAATCAGCCCCAGCATTTT
CASRAGQGSNQPQHF
>TRBD2|TRBJ2-3|TRBV30|14|few
TGTGCCTGGAAGGGCGGGAGCGTACCAGATACGCAGTATTTT
CAWKGGSVPDTQYF
>NA|TRBJ2-1|TRBV7-7|13|NA
TGTGCCAGCAGCCTGGCACCTTACAATGAGCAGTTCTTC
CASSLAPYNEQFF
>NA|TRBJ1-2|TRBV6-1|14|few
TGTGCCAGCAGTGGAATACAGGGATTGGATGGCTACACCTTC
CASSGIQGLDGYTF
>NA|TRBJ2-1|TRBV15|16|NA
TGTGCCACCAGCAGAGATTACGGGGTCCCCTACAATGAGCAGTTCTTC
CATSRDYGVPYNEQFF
>NA|TRBJ1-6|TRBV18|12|NA
TGTGCCAGCTCACCAGATCTCTCCCTACTCCACTTT
CASSPDLSLLHF
>TRBD1|TRBJ1-5|TRBV19|14|few
TGTGCCAGTAGTATCGCAGGGGGCGGTCAGCCCCAGCATTTT
CASSIAGGGQPQHF
>NA|TRBJ2-7|TRBV7-9|16|once
TGTGCCAGCAGCTTATGGGCGTGGGACCACCAGTACGAGCAGTACTTC
CASSLWAWDHQYEQYF
>NA|TRBJ2-4|TRBV24-1|15|NA
TGTGCCACCAGTGATCCCTCCGGATCCAAAAACATTCAGTACTTC
CATSDPSGSKNIQYF
>NA|TRBJ1-1|TRBV2|12|few
TGTGCCGTTCGGCGGTCTAACACTGAAGCTTTCTTT
CAVRRSNTEAFF
>TRBD2|TRBJ2-1|TRBV18|17|NA
TGTGCCAGCTCCGGGGGGACTGCCCTAAGCTCCTACAATGAGCAGTTCTTC
CASSGGTALSSYNEQFF
>TRBD1|TRBJ1-1|TRBV2|13|NA
TGTGCCAGCAGGACAGGGGCAGGAACTGAAGCTTTCTTT
CASRTGAGTEAFF
>NA|TRBJ1-5|TRBV19|17|NA
TGTGCCAGTAGTGAAGCCGGAACCCGGGGCCACAATCAGCCCCAGCATTTT
CASSEAGTRGHNQPQHF
>NA|TRBJ2-3|TRBV6-1|17|few
TGTGCCAGCAGCTTACCCCACCGGGAGAACACTGCAGATACGCAGTATTTT
CASSLPHRENTADTQYF
>TRBD2|TRBJ2-2|TRBV10-2|14|NA
TGCGCCAGCAACCTAGCGGGGGGGACCGGGGAGCTGTTTTTT
CASNLAGGTGELFF
>NA|TRBJ2-7|TRBV5-1|12|NA
TGCGCCAGCAGCTCGGGGCTTCGTGAGCAGTACTTC
CASSSGLREQYF
>NA|TRBJ2-7|TRBV11-3|14|few
TGTGCCAGCAGCCCGGGGCCTAGCTCCTACGAGCAGTACTTC
CASSPGPSSYEQYF
>NA|TRBJ1-6|TRBV19|15|NA
TGTGCCAGTAGTACTACAGGACAGAAGTTTACACCCCTCCACTTT
CASSTTGQKFTPLHF
>NA|TRBJ1-2|TRBV6-1|11|NA
TGTGCCGGCTCTAAGAACTATGGCTACACCTTC
CAGSKNYGYTF
>TRBD2|TRBJ2-1|TRBV27|21|NA
TGTGCCAGCCATACGGGACGTCAGGGACTAGCGGGATTTTTCGGCTACAATGAGCAGTTCTTC
CASHTGRQGLAGFFGYNEQFF
>NA|TRBJ2-2|TRBV9|12|NA
TGTGCCAGCGGGCGGTCGACCGGGGAGCTGTTTTTT
CASGRSTGELFF
>NA|TRBJ2-2|TRBV18|14|NA
TGTGCCAGCTCACCACCGAGCTTCGGTTGGGAGCTGTTTTTT
CASSPPSFGWELFF
>NA|TRBJ1-6|TRBV28|15|few
TGTGCCAGCAGTTTGCTCCGTCAGGTGGGGTCACCCCTCCACTTT
CASSLLRQVGSPLHF
>TRBD2|TRBJ2-1|TRBV28|14|NA
TGTGCCAGCAGTACGGGGGTTCAGGCGGGAGTTAAGTTCTTC
CASSTGVQAGVKFF
>NA|TRBJ2-5|TRBV28|12|once
TGTGCCAGCAATTGGCGGGAAGGGACCCAGTACTTC
CASNWREGTQYF
>TRBD1|TRBJ1-2|TRBV12-5|16|NA
TGTGCTAGTGGCCAGTGGGACAGGGTCTGGTCGGATGGCTACACCTTC
CASGQWDRVWSDGYTF
>NA|TRBJ1-6|TRBV6-1|12|few
TGTGCCAGCAGGGAGGAGCGGTCACCCCTCCACTTT
CASREERSPLHF
>TRBD1|TRBJ1-1|TRBV7-9|15|NA
TGTGCCAGCAGCTCCCGGGACAGGGCGAACACTGAAGCTTTCTTT
CASSSRDRANTEAFF
>NA|TRBJ2-2|TRBV7-3|14|NA
TGTGCCAGCAGCCCGCTCCGGAACACCGGGGAGCTGTTTTTT
CASSPLRNTGELFF
>TRBD1|TRBJ1-4|TRBV10-3|15|NA
TGTGCCATCAGTGGCCACCGCGGGACAGGCGTAAAACTGTTTTTT
CAISGHRGTGVKLFF
>NA|TRBJ1-1|TRBV21-1|14|few
TGTGCCAGCAGACTAGGACAGGGGAACACTGAAGCTTTCTTT
CASRLGQGNTEAFF
>TRBD1|TRBJ1-2|TRBV7-2|15|NA
TGTGCCAGCAGCGCATCGGGACAGGGGAGGGATGGCTACACCTTC
CASSASGQGRDGYTF
>TRBD2|TRBJ2-2|TRBV7-8|16|NA
TGTGCCAGCAGCAAGGGACTAGCGGGGGGTGCGGGGGAGCTGTTTTTT
CASSKGLAGGAGELFF
>TRBD1|TRBJ2-7|TRBV27|15|few
TGTGCCAGCAGAACCTTTACAGGGGCCGTCTACGAGCAGTACTTC
CASRTFTGAVYEQYF